This TCR beta chain is drawn from a study of blood T cell repertoires in COVID-19. Study as a whole: Sources were T cells, B-cell-depleted T cells, or PBMCs; the material itself was cDNA or gDNA.

In the authors' methods: Reference gene primer amplification gave nucleated cell count estimates. Method: immunoSEQ multiplex PCR; TCRdb's copy keeps in-frame clones and lacks some. That table supplies the V and J calls and clone size; D and trimming were determined from the DNA. The repertoire holds about 140,000 clones, with over 75% as singletons. There are 12 residues in the CDR3. V lost 5 bases, J lost 6 bases, and 10 bases lay in between. Germline V gene data show CDR1 as LNHDA and CDR2 as SQIVND (reference sequence). Material for sequencing was peripheral blood. The V gene is TRBV19, the J gene TRBJ1-1; a possible D gene is TRBD1 (5 bases). The receptor comes from a human donor in a cohort sampled during active COVID-19. In DNA form, the CDR3 reads TGTGCCAGTAGTCAGGGTTTCGCTGAAGCTTTCTTT. Its protein product is CASSQGFAEAFF.